Listed below are T cell receptor beta chains from one sample, sequenced in a study of blood T cell repertoires in COVID-19. Libraries were prepared by immunoSEQ multiplex PCR; TCRdb keeps only in-frame clonotypes and omits some of them. The sample holds some 74,000 clones, 75% to 85% seen once. The sample consisted of peripheral blood. These receptors came from an elderly man with acute or convalescent COVID-19. Both conserved end residues are trimmed from each CDR3. The order of the fields is J gene, V gene, clone size, CDR3 length, CDR3 protein. Where a row states a size, it is once, few, many or the class of an expanded clone; other rows omit it.

J gene: TRBJ1-4; V gene: TRBV28; clone size: once; CDR3 length: 10; CDR3 protein: ASSFLNEKLF
J gene: TRBJ2-1; V gene: TRBV6-2/TRBV6-3; clone size: -; CDR3 length: 12; CDR3 protein: ASSFGGGAYEQF
J gene: TRBJ1-5; V gene: TRBV12-3/TRBV12-4; clone size: -; CDR3 length: 11; CDR3 protein: ASSLQRFSPQH
J gene: TRBJ1-1; V gene: TRBV29-1; clone size: -; CDR3 length: 10; CDR3 protein: SVGQGGTEAF
J gene: TRBJ2-1; V gene: TRBV6-5; clone size: -; CDR3 length: 14; CDR3 protein: ASSYSKSRFTNEQF
J gene: TRBJ2-3; V gene: TRBV7-2; clone size: once; CDR3 length: 14; CDR3 protein: ASSLYQVGGAHTQY
J gene: TRBJ2-5; V gene: TRBV19; clone size: -; CDR3 length: 14; CDR3 protein: ASSMGLAGPQETQY
J gene: TRBJ2-7; V gene: TRBV18; clone size: -; CDR3 length: 12; CDR3 protein: ASSSSGGNAEQY
J gene: TRBJ2-1; V gene: TRBV6-6; clone size: -; CDR3 length: 13; CDR3 protein: ASSNHRGLRNEQF
J gene: TRBJ2-5; V gene: TRBV5-1; clone size: -; CDR3 length: 14; CDR3 protein: ASSLVRAGGQETQY
J gene: TRBJ1-4; V gene: TRBV21-1; clone size: once; CDR3 length: 11; CDR3 protein: ATPDTGSEKLF
J gene: TRBJ2-5; V gene: TRBV28; clone size: -; CDR3 length: 14; CDR3 protein: ASGLAGLSGGETQY
J gene: TRBJ1-4; V gene: TRBV14; clone size: -; CDR3 length: 12; CDR3 protein: ASSQLQQNEKLF
J gene: TRBJ2-2; V gene: TRBV7-3; clone size: once; CDR3 length: 13; CDR3 protein: ASSSTGTNTGELF
J gene: TRBJ2-7; V gene: TRBV6-2/TRBV6-3; clone size: -; CDR3 length: 12; CDR3 protein: ASSPEFISYEQY
J gene: TRBJ1-1; V gene: TRBV24-1; clone size: -; CDR3 length: 11; CDR3 protein: ATSDPNYTEAF
J gene: TRBJ2-5; V gene: TRBV4-3; clone size: -; CDR3 length: 16; CDR3 protein: ASSQNGEGWDLRETQY
J gene: TRBJ1-5; V gene: TRBV19; clone size: -; CDR3 length: 13; CDR3 protein: ASSIGTALNQPQH
J gene: TRBJ2-7; V gene: TRBV6-6; clone size: -; CDR3 length: 17; CDR3 protein: ASSPRTSGSPTISYEQY
J gene: TRBJ2-1; V gene: TRBV5-1; clone size: -; CDR3 length: 13; CDR3 protein: ASSLASGRAFEQF
J gene: TRBJ2-1; V gene: TRBV28; clone size: -; CDR3 length: 13; CDR3 protein: ASSSRTSSYNEQF
J gene: TRBJ2-2; V gene: TRBV24-1; clone size: -; CDR3 length: 13; CDR3 protein: ATSGVTGNSGELF
J gene: TRBJ2-1; V gene: TRBV2; clone size: -; CDR3 length: 15; CDR3 protein: ASSSLPGLAVGNEQF
J gene: TRBJ2-3; V gene: TRBV10-3; clone size: -; CDR3 length: 12; CDR3 protein: AISGGQLTDTQY
J gene: TRBJ2-1; V gene: TRBV2; clone size: -; CDR3 length: 12; CDR3 protein: ASSLLGVGNEQF
J gene: TRBJ1-1; V gene: TRBV5-1; clone size: -; CDR3 length: 11; CDR3 protein: ASSEGLNTEAF
J gene: TRBJ2-7; V gene: TRBV5-5; clone size: -; CDR3 length: 12; CDR3 protein: ASSLDRSSYEQY
J gene: TRBJ1-2; V gene: TRBV19; clone size: -; CDR3 length: 13; CDR3 protein: ASTPSVGGMYGYT
J gene: TRBJ1-5; V gene: TRBV28; clone size: -; CDR3 length: 13; CDR3 protein: ASKLMGQSNQPQH
J gene: TRBJ1-5; V gene: TRBV14; clone size: -; CDR3 length: 10; CDR3 protein: ASSHRGQPQH
J gene: TRBJ1-2; V gene: TRBV10-3; clone size: -; CDR3 length: 11; CDR3 protein: AKSPGQGGGYT
J gene: TRBJ2-3; V gene: TRBV28; clone size: -; CDR3 length: 18; CDR3 protein: ASSETSGSAYALKRDTQY
J gene: TRBJ2-5; V gene: TRBV4-1; clone size: -; CDR3 length: 13; CDR3 protein: ASSQAETTQETQY
J gene: TRBJ1-4; V gene: TRBV24-1; clone size: once; CDR3 length: 13; CDR3 protein: ATSDPTGGTEKLF
J gene: TRBJ1-1; V gene: TRBV20-1; clone size: -; CDR3 length: 9; CDR3 protein: SATPRTEAF
J gene: TRBJ1-3; V gene: TRBV5-6; clone size: -; CDR3 length: 12; CDR3 protein: ASSRQGSGNTIY
J gene: TRBJ1-2; V gene: TRBV5-1; clone size: few; CDR3 length: 13; CDR3 protein: ASSLGGGIGYGYT
J gene: TRBJ1-5; V gene: TRBV19; clone size: -; CDR3 length: 17; CDR3 protein: ASSIRGTGGVRGNQPQH
J gene: TRBJ1-1; V gene: TRBV28; clone size: few; CDR3 length: 12; CDR3 protein: ASSSGQADTEAF
J gene: TRBJ2-5; V gene: TRBV12-3/TRBV12-4; clone size: -; CDR3 length: 10; CDR3 protein: ASSLEGQTQY
J gene: TRBJ1-5; V gene: TRBV19; clone size: few; CDR3 length: 12; CDR3 protein: ASSNRRGNQPQH